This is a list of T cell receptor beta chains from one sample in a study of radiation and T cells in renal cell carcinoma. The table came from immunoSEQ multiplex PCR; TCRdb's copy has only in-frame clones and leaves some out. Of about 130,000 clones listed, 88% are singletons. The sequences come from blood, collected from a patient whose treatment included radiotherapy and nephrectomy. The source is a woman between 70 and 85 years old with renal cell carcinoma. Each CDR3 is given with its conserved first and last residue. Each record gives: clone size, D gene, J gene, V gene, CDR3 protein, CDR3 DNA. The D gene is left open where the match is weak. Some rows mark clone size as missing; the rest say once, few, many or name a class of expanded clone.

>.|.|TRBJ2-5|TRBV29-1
CSAGLPETQYF
TGCAGCGCCGGACTTCCAGAGACCCAGTACTTC
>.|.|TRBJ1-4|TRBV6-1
CASSPGAEEKLFF
TGTGCCAGCAGTCCAGGGGCCGAGGAAAAACTGTTTTTT
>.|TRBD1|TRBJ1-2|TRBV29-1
CSVPGQGLYGYTF
TGCAGCGTCCCGGGACAGGGATTGTATGGCTACACCTTC
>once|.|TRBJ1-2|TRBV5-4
CASSWGIRDGYTF
TGTGCCAGCAGCTGGGGGATACGTGATGGCTACACCTTC
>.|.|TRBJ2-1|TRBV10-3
CAIMEGSVNEQFF
TGTGCCATCATGGAAGGGAGTGTCAATGAGCAGTTCTTC
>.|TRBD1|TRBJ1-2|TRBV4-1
CASSRASDRNYGYTF
TGCGCCAGCAGCCGAGCCTCGGACAGGAACTATGGCTACACCTTC
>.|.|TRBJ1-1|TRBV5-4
CASSPPGNTEAFF
TGTGCCAGCAGCCCCCCGGGGAACACTGAAGCTTTCTTT
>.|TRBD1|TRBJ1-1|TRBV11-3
CACRDREMNTEAFF
TGTGCCTGCCGGGACAGGGAAATGAACACTGAAGCTTTCTTT
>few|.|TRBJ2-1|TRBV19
CASSSLAGYNEQFF
TGTGCCAGTAGTTCCCTCGCAGGCTACAATGAGCAGTTCTTC
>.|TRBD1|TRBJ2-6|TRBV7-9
CASSWGQEASGANVLTF
TGTGCCAGCAGCTGGGGACAGGAAGCCTCTGGGGCCAACGTCCTGACTTTC
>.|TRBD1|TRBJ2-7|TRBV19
CASSIGRDRGHEQYF
TGTGCCAGTAGTATAGGGCGGGACAGGGGCCACGAGCAGTACTTC
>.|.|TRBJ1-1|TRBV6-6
CASSLTGNTEAFF
TGTGCCAGCAGTTTGACAGGGAACACTGAAGCTTTCTTT
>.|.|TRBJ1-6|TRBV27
CASSPFGDSFFSYNSPLHF
TGTGCCAGCAGCCCATTTGGGGACTCTTTCTTCTCCTATAATTCACCCCTCCACTTT
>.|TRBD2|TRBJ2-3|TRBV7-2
CASSRRLAGSTDTQYF
TGTGCCAGCAGCCGCAGACTAGCGGGTAGCACAGATACGCAGTATTTT
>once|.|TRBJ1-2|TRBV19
CASSMGRRGQQNYGYTF
TGTGCCAGTAGTATGGGTCGTCGGGGCCAACAGAACTATGGCTACACCTTC
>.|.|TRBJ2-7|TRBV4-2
CASSQDQDKRDEQYF
TGTGCCAGCAGCCAAGATCAGGACAAACGGGACGAGCAGTACTTC
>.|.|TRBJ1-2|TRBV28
CASDDPSWGRNYGYTF
TGTGCCAGCGACGACCCTTCGTGGGGGCGGAACTATGGCTACACCTTC
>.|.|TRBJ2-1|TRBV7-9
CASSMSSYNEQFF
TGTGCCAGCAGCATGAGCTCCTACAATGAGCAGTTCTTC
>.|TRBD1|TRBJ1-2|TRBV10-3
CAIRSGTGAYGYTF
TGTGCCATCAGGTCCGGGACAGGGGCCTATGGCTACACCTTC
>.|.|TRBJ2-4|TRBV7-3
CASSLQGGMGQYF
TGTGCCAGCAGCCTCCAGGGGGGTATGGGACAGTACTTC
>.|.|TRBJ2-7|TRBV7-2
CASSPSGKGGTYEQYF
TGTGCCAGCAGCCCATCGGGGAAGGGCGGGACCTACGAGCAGTACTTC
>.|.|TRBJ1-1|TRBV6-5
CASRPPGTQAFF
TGTGCCAGCAGGCCCCCGGGGACGCAAGCTTTCTTT
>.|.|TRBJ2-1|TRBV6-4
CASSESVEMSEQFF
TGTGCCAGCAGTGAGAGCGTGGAGATGAGTGAGCAGTTCTTC
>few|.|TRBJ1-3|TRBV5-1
CASSARGSSGNTIYF
TGCGCCAGCAGCGCCCGGGGAAGCTCTGGAAACACCATATATTTT
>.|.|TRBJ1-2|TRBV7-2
CASSLRRIGHGYTF
TGTGCCAGCAGCTTACGTAGGATAGGCCATGGCTACACCTTC
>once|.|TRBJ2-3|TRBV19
CASLLGDTQYF
TGTGCCAGCTTACTAGGAGATACGCAGTATTTT
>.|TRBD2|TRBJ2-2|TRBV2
CASRLAGGISPTGELFF
TGTGCCAGTAGACTAGCGGGGGGGATCTCACCCACCGGGGAGCTGTTTTTT
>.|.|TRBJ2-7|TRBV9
CASSVGPAYEQYF
TGTGCCAGCAGCGTAGGGCCAGCCTACGAGCAGTACTTC
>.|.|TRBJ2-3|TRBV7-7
CASSSAGTDTQYF
TGTGCTAGCAGCTCCGCCGGAACAGATACGCAGTATTTT
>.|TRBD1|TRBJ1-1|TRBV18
CASSPKGADTEAFF
TGTGCCAGCTCACCTAAGGGGGCGGACACTGAAGCTTTCTTT
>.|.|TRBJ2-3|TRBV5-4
CASSLKRLHLLDTQYF
TGTGCCAGCAGCCTGAAGCGACTACACCTTCTAGATACGCAGTATTTT
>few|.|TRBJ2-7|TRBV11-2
CASSFGPYLPRSSYEQYF
TGTGCCAGCAGCTTCGGACCTTATCTGCCCCGGAGCTCCTACGAGCAGTACTTC
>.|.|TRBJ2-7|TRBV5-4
CASSFGQSYEQYF
TGTGCCAGCAGCTTTGGACAATCCTACGAGCAGTACTTC
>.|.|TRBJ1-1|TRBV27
CASSLQTGMGTEAFF
TGTGCCAGCAGTTTACAGACAGGAATGGGCACTGAAGCTTTCTTT
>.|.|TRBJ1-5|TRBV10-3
CAIISPQPAAENQPQHF
TGTGCCATCATTTCACCTCAGCCCGCCGCGGAAAATCAGCCCCAGCATTTT
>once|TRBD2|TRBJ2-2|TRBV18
CASSPKLKTSGGTNTGELFF
TGTGCCAGCTCACCAAAACTAAAGACTAGCGGGGGGACGAACACCGGGGAGCTGTTTTTT
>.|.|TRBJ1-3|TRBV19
CASSILGRSGNTIYF
TGTGCCAGTAGTATTCTCGGGCGCTCTGGAAACACCATATATTTT
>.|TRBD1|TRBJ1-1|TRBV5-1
CASSLPTTGGEAFF
TGCGCCAGCAGCTTGCCCACCACAGGGGGTGAAGCTTTCTTT
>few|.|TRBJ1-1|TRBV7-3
CASSLTGRSTEAFF
TGTGCCAGCAGCTTAACTGGGCGCAGCACTGAAGCTTTCTTT
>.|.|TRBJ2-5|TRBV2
CASSVGWETQYF
TGTGCCAGCAGTGTAGGATGGGAGACCCAGTACTTC
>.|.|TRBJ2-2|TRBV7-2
CASSYRVNTGELFF
TGTGCCAGCAGCTACCGGGTCAACACCGGGGAGCTGTTTTTT
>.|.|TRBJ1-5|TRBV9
CASSPPGVYQPQHF
TGTGCCAGCAGCCCCCCCGGGGTTTATCAGCCCCAGCATTTT
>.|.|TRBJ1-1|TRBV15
CATSSPTSGGAFF
TGTGCCACCAGCAGCCCCACCTCGGGGGGAGCTTTCTTT
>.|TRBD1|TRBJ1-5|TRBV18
CASSPGTGNQPQHF
TGTGCCAGCTCACCCGGGACAGGGAATCAGCCCCAGCATTTT
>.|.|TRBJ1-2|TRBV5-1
CASSLGDVYGYTF
TGCGCCAGCAGCTTGGGCGATGTCTATGGCTACACCTTC
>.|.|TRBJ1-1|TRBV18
CASSPGWNTEAFF
TGTGCCAGCTCTCCCGGGTGGAACACTGAAGCTTTCTTT
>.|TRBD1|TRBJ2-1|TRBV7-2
CASSTKTGSPYNEQFF
TGTGCCAGCAGCACCAAGACAGGGTCACCCTACAATGAGCAGTTCTTC
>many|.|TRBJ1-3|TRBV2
CASSETVGIIYF
TGTGCCAGCAGTGAAACGGTTGGGATAATATATTTT
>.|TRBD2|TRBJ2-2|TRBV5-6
CASSTGGANTGELFF
TGTGCCAGCAGCACGGGGGGAGCGAACACCGGGGAGCTGTTTTTT
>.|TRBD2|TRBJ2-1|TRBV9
CASSTGDSGGYNEQFF
TGTGCCAGCAGTACCGGGGATAGCGGGGGATACAATGAGCAGTTCTTC
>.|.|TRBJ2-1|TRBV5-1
CASSLEMSSYNEQFF
TGCGCCAGCAGCTTGGAAATGAGCTCCTACAATGAGCAGTTCTTC
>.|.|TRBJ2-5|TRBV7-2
CASSLGGFGETQYF
TGTGCCAGCAGCTTAGGAGGGTTTGGGGAGACCCAGTACTTC
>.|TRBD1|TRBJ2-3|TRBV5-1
CASSLGTGADTQYF
TGCGCCAGCAGCTTGGGGACAGGGGCAGATACGCAGTATTTT
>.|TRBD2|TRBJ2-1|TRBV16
CASSLTSGGANEQFF
TGTGCCAGCAGCCTCACTAGCGGGGGGGCGAATGAGCAGTTCTTC
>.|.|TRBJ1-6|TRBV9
CASSVGNSPLHF
TGTGCCAGCAGCGTAGGCAATTCACCCCTCCACTTT
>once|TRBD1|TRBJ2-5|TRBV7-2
CASSLTGSQETQYF
TGTGCCAGCAGCTTGACAGGGTCCCAAGAGACCCAGTACTTC
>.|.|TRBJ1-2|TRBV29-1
CSALGQWYYGYTF
TGCAGCGCCCTAGGACAGTGGTACTATGGCTACACCTTC
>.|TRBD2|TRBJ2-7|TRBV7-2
CASSAQRGGPYEQYF
TGTGCCAGCAGCGCACAGCGGGGGGGCCCCTACGAGCAGTACTTC
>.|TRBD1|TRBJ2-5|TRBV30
CAWSLRDRGLGETQYF
TGTGCCTGGAGTCTACGGGACAGGGGGCTCGGGGAGACCCAGTACTTC